Shown below are 20 T cell receptor beta chains from a single sample sequenced in a study of T cell repertoires in aging, cancer and after chemotherapy. Rearranged V-D-J TRB sequences were amplified with a mixed TRB-A/B primer pool. TCRdb called the multiplex PCR reads again in MiXCR, with one record for every CDR3 protein. The sample lists several thousand distinct CDR3 sequences, around 29% seen once, with roughly 45% in the top ten. The template was genomic DNA from peripheral blood, not RNA. Sequencing input: blood. These receptors were obtained from a human donor in good health.

In its sample, this clonotype ranks as medium-sized. This chain uses TRBV19 with TRBJ2-1; 7 bases agree with TRBD2. The CDR3 extends over 15 amino acids. The J segment lost 4 bases and the V segment lost 6 bases, leaving 9 bases of the junction unmatched. Per germline, CDR1 LNHDA and CDR2 SQIVND (reference sequence). CDR3 sequence: CASRKTGGSYNEQFF. The CDR3 region has the DNA TGTGCCAGTAGGAAGACGGGAGGATCGTACAATGAGCAGTTCTTC.

Concerning this clonotype itself: A much larger clonotype is one base distant, so this may be a read error. The chain links TRBV19 to TRBJ1-4; D call uncertain. The germline V gene has CDR1 LNHDA and CDR2 SQIVND (reference sequence). This CDR3 region has 14 residues. CDR3 in DNA: TGTGCCAGTACCCCGACCGGTAATGCGGAAAAACAGTTTTTT. Its translation: CASTPTGNAEKQFF.

The chain uses TRBV11-1 and TRBJ2-2; 9 positions agree with TRBD1. Germline V gene sequence: CDR1 SGHAT, CDR2 FQDESV (reference sequence). V lost 8 bases, J lost 6 bases, and 13 bases stayed unmatched. This CDR3 contains 16 residues. In DNA form, the CDR3 reads TGTGCCAGCTTATTTCCGGGACAGGGCGTATCCGGGGAGCTGTTTTTT. Its translation: CASLFPGQGVSGELFF.

This clonotype was detected a few times. This chain links TRBV5-8 with TRBJ1-2; maybe TRBD1 (6 bases). This CDR3 has 14 residues. Germline V gives CDR1 SGHTS, CDR2 YDEGEE. V shed 0 bases and J shed 7 bases, with 13 bases lying between them. The CDR3 loop is CASSLAGVSSGYTF. In nucleotides, the CDR3 is TGTGCCAGCAGCTTGGCAGGGGTTTCCTCTGGCTACACCTTC.

The chain uses TRBV12-3 or TRBV12-4 and TRBJ1-2; a possible D gene is TRBD1 (5 bases). V shed 2 bases and J shed 4 bases, with 14 bases lying between them. The CDR3 runs to 15 residues. DNA of the CDR3: TGTGCCAGCAGTTTAATTAGGGGCGCGGGCTATGGCTACACCTTC. This encodes CASSLIRGAGYGYTF.

This clonotype was detected a few times. J is TRBJ1-2 and V is TRBV19; maybe TRBD1 (5 bases). This CDR3 spans 15 amino acids. Germline V gene sequence: CDR1 LNHDA, CDR2 SQIVND (reference sequence). The V and J ends lost 0 bases and 5 bases respectively, with 13 bases between them. The CDR3 reads CASSIDQGADYGYTF. CDR3 nucleotide sequence: TGTGCCAGTAGTATAGATCAGGGCGCGGATTATGGCTACACCTTC. Full variable domain (rest looked up from reference TRBV19 and TRBJ1-2): DGGITQSPKYLFRKEGQNVTLSCEQNLNHDAMYWYRQDPGQGLRLIYYSQIVNDFQKGDIAEGYSVSREKKESFPLTVTSAQKNPTAFYLCASSIDQGADYGYTFGSGTRLTVV.

The chain uses TRBV5-4 and TRBJ1-4, with 9 bases lining up with TRBD1. CDR3 length equals 15 residues. V was pared by 0 bases and J by 6 bases, with 3 bases of the junction left unmatched. Germline V gene data show CDR1 as SGHNT and CDR2 as YYREEE (reference sequence). DNA of the CDR3: TGTGCCAGCAGCTTGGGGACAGGGGTGGATGAAAAACTGTTTTTT. Translated, it gives CASSLGTGVDEKLFF.

About this clonotype: Since a much larger clone is just one base distant, this may be a read error. The chain uses TRBV6-5 and TRBJ2-2; a possible D gene is TRBD2 (6 bases). Germline-derived CDR1 and CDR2 are MNHEY and SVGAGI. The CDR3 has 14 amino acids. Between the trimmed V and J ends, which lost 8 bases and 6 bases, there was a span of 16 bases. The CDR3 DNA reads as TGTGCCAGCGGCGTCAGGAGGAGGGCCGGGGAGCTGTTTTTT. It specifies CASGVRRRAGELFF.

The chain employs TRBV4-2 and TRBJ1-4; D is undetermined. This CDR3 is 16 amino acids long. V lost 0 bases and J 3 bases, leaving 11 bases between the germline ends. Germline CDR1 reads LGHNA; CDR2 reads YNFKEQ. The CDR3 bases are TGTGCCAGCAGCCAAGATTTTGGTATGGCTAATGAAAAACTGTTTTTT. Translated: CASSQDFGMANEKLFF.

The J gene is TRBJ1-5, the V gene TRBV20-1; possibly TRBD1 for D (5 bases). V was clipped by 1 base and J by 5 bases, with 15 bases between them. The CDR3 is 15 residues long. The V gene's germline CDR1 is DFQATT and CDR2 SNEGSKA (reference sequence). The CDR3 region is CSARAASRGHQPQHF. CDR3 bases: TGCAGTGCTAGAGCGGCGAGTAGGGGCCATCAGCCCCAGCATTTT.

The V call is TRBV20-1, the J call TRBJ2-3, with D perhaps TRBD1 (6 bases). The V gene's germline CDR1 is DFQATT and CDR2 SNEGSKA (reference sequence). Trimming cost V 5 bases and J 4 bases, with 16 bases left between them. The CDR3 has 14 amino acids. The CDR3 reads CSAPSTSGADTQYF. Written as DNA, the CDR3 is TGCAGTGCTCCCTCTACTTCAGGGGCAGATACGCAGTATTTT.

The chain joins TRBV12-3 or TRBV12-4 to TRBJ2-3; unclear D gene. The V and J ends lost 7 bases and 0 bases respectively, with 14 bases between them. This CDR3 spans 15 amino acids. CDR3 in amino acids: CASTVSRDSTDTQYF. In nucleotides, the CDR3 is TGTGCCAGCACGGTTAGCCGCGATAGCACAGATACGCAGTATTTT.

This clonotype is medium-sized within its sample. The J gene is TRBJ2-3, the V gene TRBV6-1; D is unclear. The CDR3 contains 15 residues. Trimming pared 7 bases from V and 0 bases from J, leaving 14 bases between. CDR1 and CDR2 from the germline V gene are MNHNS and SASEGT. CDR3 in DNA: TGTGCCAGCACCCGGCAGGTCGGAAGCACAGATACGCAGTATTTT. Residues: CASTRQVGSTDTQYF.

V is TRBV5-3 and J is TRBJ2-7; perhaps TRBD1 as D (7 bases). TRBV5-3 is an open reading frame, and its role is uncertain. Trimming cost V 0 bases and J 6 bases, with 25 bases left between them. The CDR3 runs to 18 residues. In DNA form, the CDR3 reads TGTGCCAGAAGCTTGGGCGGTTTGATGGAGGGGGCGAGAGGCGAGCAGTACTTC. As protein: CARSLGGLMEGARGEQYF.

This chain connects TRBV6-2 or TRBV6-3 to TRBJ2-1, with D possibly matching TRBD2 (5 bases). The CDR3 is made up of 17 amino acids. Deletions cut 2 bases from V and 4 bases from J, with 18 bases between. Per germline, CDR1 MNHEY and CDR2 SVGEGT. Written as DNA, the CDR3 is TGTGCCAGCAGTTACGAGGCAAGCGGAATTCCATACAATGAGCAGTTCTTC. Translated: CASSYEASGIPYNEQFF.

By its share, this clonotype is medium-sized (0.01 to 0.1%). V and J are TRBV7-6 and TRBJ2-7; D ambiguous. V was clipped by 1 base and J by 9 bases, with 10 bases between them. The CDR3 covers 12 residues. CDR1 is SGHVS, CDR2 FNYEAQ, per germline. The DNA of the CDR3 is TGTGCCAGCAGCTTAGAATCAGGAGCGCAGTACTTC. This codes for CASSLESGAQYF.

By share, this clonotype ranks as medium-sized. CDR3 nucleotide sequence: TGTGCATTCACGAGCACAGATACGCAGTATTTT. This encodes CAFTSTDTQYF. V is TRBV30 and J is TRBJ2-3; D remains ambiguous. The CDR3 spans 11 residues. Looked up from germline, CDR1 is GTSNPN and CDR2 is SVGIG (reference sequence). Full variable domain (rest looked up from reference TRBV30 and TRBJ2-3): SQTIHQWPATLVQPVGSPLSLECTVEGTSNPNLYWYRQAAGRGLQLLFYSVGIGQISSEVPQNLSASRPQDRQFILSSKKLLLSDSGFYLCAFTSTDTQYFGPGTRLTVL.

This chain links TRBV5-6 with TRBJ1-2; 10 nucleotides align to TRBD1. CDR3 length equals 14 residues. The ends lost 3 bases at V and 6 bases at J; junction bases unmatched: 5. CDR1 SGHDT and CDR2 YYEEEE come from the germline V gene. For the CDR3, the DNA is TGTGCCAGCAGCTCACCCGGGACAGGGGATGGCTACACCTTC. Protein product: CASSSPGTGDGYTF.

This clonotype has only a few counts. The V call is TRBV7-6, the J call TRBJ2-3; 11 bases fit TRBD2. The germline gives CDR1 SGHVS, CDR2 FNYEAQ. The V gene end was trimmed by 5 bases and the J gene end by 9 bases; junction bases not matched to a gene: 16. The CDR3 extends over 17 amino acids. Written as DNA, the CDR3 is TGTGCCAGCAGCCCCCTAGGGTGGGTAGCGGGAGGGTCGACGCAGTATTTT. It translates to CASSPLGWVAGGSTQYF.

This clonotype showed up just a few times. The V and J genes are TRBV6-2 or TRBV6-3 and TRBJ1-4, with TRBD1 matching 7 bases. Losses at the gene ends were 2 bases for V and 4 bases for J; bases not matched to a gene: 1. The CDR3 has 14 residues. Per germline, CDR1 MNHEY and CDR2 SVGEGT. The CDR3 spells CASSYRTGNEKLFF. The CDR3 region has the DNA TGTGCCAGCAGTTACCGGACAGGTAATGAAAAACTGTTTTTT.